Listed below are T cell receptor beta chains from one sample, sequenced in a study of long-term antiretroviral therapy in people with HIV. The data were produced by immunoSEQ multiplex PCR, yet TCRdb's version contains in-frame clones alone and is incomplete. In the table there are 15,000 to 20,000 clones, about 95% of which are singletons. The sequencing here drew on unsorted PBMCs, taken around 10 years after starting antiretroviral therapy. These TCRs come from a young man with HIV. Both conserved end residues are part of each CDR3. A D gene is named only where the DNA matches it firmly. Clone size is shown for a subset of rows, as once, few, many or a class of expanded clone.

V gene	J gene	D gene	clone size	CDR3 DNA	CDR3 protein
TRBV5-1	TRBJ2-1	TRBD1	-	TGCGCCAGCAGCTTACAGGGGCCCAATGAGCAGTTCTTC	CASSLQGPNEQFF
TRBV29-1	TRBJ1-1	-	-	TGCAGCGTTGGGTCTATGGGGTGGGACACTGAAGCTTTCTTT	CSVGSMGWDTEAFF
TRBV10-3	TRBJ2-7	-	once	TGTGCCATCAGTGAGAGATCCTACGAGCAGTACTTC	CAISERSYEQYF
TRBV5-1	TRBJ2-1	TRBD1	-	TGCGCCAGCAGGGGGACAGGGGCGGGAAATGAGCAGTTCTTC	CASRGTGAGNEQFF
TRBV6-4	TRBJ1-2	-	-	TGTGCCAGCAGTGAAGGGAGAGGGGCTTATGGCTACACCTTC	CASSEGRGAYGYTF
TRBV11-2	TRBJ1-2	-	-	TGTGCCAGCAGCTTAGGAGCGGGTAGTCTTTATGGCTACACCTTC	CASSLGAGSLYGYTF
TRBV9	TRBJ2-1	TRBD2	-	TGTGCCAGCAGCCCCCTAGCGGGGGTGCACAATGAGCAGTTCTTC	CASSPLAGVHNEQFF
TRBV5-1	TRBJ1-4	-	-	TGCGCCAGCGCCCAGGGGTCTTGGAGAGAAAAACTGTTTTTT	CASAQGSWREKLFF
TRBV28	TRBJ1-6	TRBD1	-	TGTGCCAGCGGGGACAGTTCACTTAATTCACCCCTCCACTTT	CASGDSSLNSPLHF
TRBV6-4	TRBJ2-1	-	-	TGTGCCAGCAGCCGACTGGGCTCCTACAATGAGCAGTTCTTC	CASSRLGSYNEQFF
TRBV29-1	TRBJ1-5	-	-	TGCAGCGTTGGTGAGTTAGATCAGCCCCAGCATTTT	CSVGELDQPQHF
TRBV5-6	TRBJ1-6	-	-	TGTGCCAGCAGCCTCAGTTCTGGTGGACCCCTCCACTTT	CASSLSSGGPLHF
TRBV1	TRBJ2-3	-	-	TGCACCAGCAGCCAAGACTGGGCAGACACAGATACGCAGTATTTT	CTSSQDWADTDTQYF
TRBV10-1	TRBJ2-2	-	-	TGCGCCAGCAGTGCGGCGGACACCGGGGAGCTGTTTTTT	CASSAADTGELFF
TRBV10-1	TRBJ2-7	-	-	TGCGCCAGCAGTGACCGCGGCGCGGGGAACGAGCAGTACTTC	CASSDRGAGNEQYF
TRBV5-1	TRBJ2-2	TRBD2	-	TGCGCCAGCAGCTTGGTAACACCGGGACTAGCGGGGGAGCTGTTTTTT	CASSLVTPGLAGELFF
TRBV27	TRBJ2-4	-	-	TGTGCCAGCAGTTTTGGAAACATTCAGTACTTC	CASSFGNIQYF
TRBV2	TRBJ1-2	-	-	TGTGCCAGCAGTGACCAGGTTTCTGGTGGCTACACCTTC	CASSDQVSGGYTF
TRBV6-1	TRBJ2-5	-	few	TGTGCCAGCAGTGACGGACCCGTGGGGACCCAGTACTTC	CASSDGPVGTQYF
TRBV7-9	TRBJ2-7	-	-	TGTGCCAGCAGCCCAAACCCAGGGACAATCGAGCAGTACTTC	CASSPNPGTIEQYF
TRBV5-1	TRBJ2-3	-	medium-sized	TGCGCCAGCAGCTTGGTAGGGTGGCAGGAAGGCGATACGCAGTATTTT	CASSLVGWQEGDTQYF
TRBV2	TRBJ1-1	TRBD1	-	TGTGCCAGCAGTTCACAGGGGGCTGAAGCTTTCTTT	CASSSQGAEAFF
TRBV7-2	TRBJ2-7	-	-	TGTGCCAGCAGCTTAGAATCTATGACCGGCTACGAGCAGTACTTC	CASSLESMTGYEQYF
TRBV4-1	TRBJ2-5	-	once	TGCGCCAGCAGCCAAGCCGGCCACCAAGAGACCCAGTACTTC	CASSQAGHQETQYF
TRBV2	TRBJ1-1	-	once	TGTGCCAGCAGTGTGCCGGGGAACACTGAAGCTTTCTTT	CASSVPGNTEAFF
TRBV28	TRBJ1-1	-	-	TGTGCCAGCAGTTTTTATGGGGCCATGAACACTGAAGCTTTCTTT	CASSFYGAMNTEAFF
TRBV7-9	TRBJ1-1	-	-	TGTGCCAGCAGCTTTCAGGGTAACACTGAAGCTTTCTTT	CASSFQGNTEAFF
TRBV5-6	TRBJ1-4	TRBD1	-	TGTGCCAGCAGCCTATACAGGGGGCCGGCAACTAATGAAAAACTGTTTTTT	CASSLYRGPATNEKLFF
TRBV29-1	TRBJ1-5	-	-	TGCAGCGTACTGGGGGATGGCAATCAGCCCCAGCATTTT	CSVLGDGNQPQHF
TRBV6-6	TRBJ1-4	-	-	TGTGCCAGCAGTTCGGGAGGAGCAGGTTCAAATGAAAAACTGTTTTTT	CASSSGGAGSNEKLFF
TRBV28	TRBJ1-3	-	-	TGTGCCAGCAGCTCACCCTTTTCGGGGGCGCTTGGAAACACCATATATTTT	CASSSPFSGALGNTIYF
TRBV5-6	TRBJ1-1	TRBD1	-	TGTGCCAGCAGCAAGGACAGGGGGCGCGATAACACTGAAGCTTTCTTT	CASSKDRGRDNTEAFF